This TCR beta chain was retrieved from a study of T cell responses to AZD1222 COVID-19 vaccine. Findings and caveats of the study: Among the donors, most were white British and more were female, and clonal diversity was possibly underestimated. There were vaccine-associated CD4 TCRs across spike, dominant at 160-218 and 743-854.

This CDR3 has 15 amino acids. Germline V gene sequence: CDR1 LGHDT, CDR2 YNNKEL (reference sequence). With respect to this clone: Its target is unknown. A junction end diverges from the germline sequence, so it may reflect a read error.

Using immunoSEQ multiplex PCR, the repertoire was profiled, and TCRdb retains in-frame clones only, with some absent. The sample yields some 120,000 clones, about 88% seen once. The sequence was obtained from an adult who received the AZD1222 COVID-19 vaccine. Sample: peripheral blood, taken 28 days after the second AZD1222 dose. V and J are TRBV3-1 (or the pseudogene TRBV3-2) and TRBJ1-5; D not certain. The CDR3 spells CASSQEGDRAQPQHF. The CDR3 DNA reads TGTGCCAGCAGTCAAGAAGGTGATAGGGCTCAGCCCCAGCATTTT.